This T cell receptor beta chain was sequenced for a study of blood T cell repertoires in COVID-19. Authors' processing steps: From reference gene primer amplification, estimates of nucleated cell counts were derived. The protocol was immunoSEQ multiplex PCR, while the TCRdb copy is restricted to in-frame clones and leaves out a portion. Clone size and V and J calls were adopted from that table, with D and trimming inferred from the DNA. The sample carries around 100,000 clones, approximately 86% recorded once. Germline CDR1 reads SGHNT; CDR2 reads YYREEE (reference sequence). The CDR3 spans 13 residues. The J segment lost 4 bases and the V segment lost 5 bases, leaving 5 bases of the junction unmatched.

The V call is TRBV5-4, the J call TRBJ2-5, with 7 positions matching TRBD1. This sequence originates from a man aged 50-59 years with active or convalescent COVID-19. Sequencing was performed on peripheral blood. The CDR3 coding sequence is TGTGCCAGCAGTGAGGGGGCTGGAGAGACCCAGTACTTC. Its translation: CASSEGAGETQYF. The full variable domain, in which reference TRBV5-4 and TRBJ2-5 provide the parts outside the CDR3, is ETGVTQSPTHLIKTRGQQVTLRCSSQSGHNTVSWYQQALGQGPQFIFQYYREEENGRGNFPPRFSGLQFPNYSSELNVNALELDDSALYLCASSEGAGETQYFGPGTRLLVL.